This T cell receptor (beta chain) was retrieved from a study of blood T cell repertoires in COVID-19. About the research overall: Samples came from the United States, Italy and Spain, spanning acute and convalescent COVID-19.

How the authors handled the data: How many nucleated cells were present was estimated from reference gene primer amplification. The data were produced by immunoSEQ multiplex PCR, yet TCRdb's version contains in-frame clones alone and is incomplete. V and J calls plus clone size are reproduced from that table; the DNA served to infer D and trimming. The table has about 100,000 clones, 80% to 95% seen once. This CDR3 is 15 amino acids long. Germline V gene data show CDR1 as SGHTA and CDR2 as FQGNSA. The V and J ends lost 0 bases and 2 bases respectively, with 10 bases between them. The rearrangement joins TRBV7-2 to TRBJ1-2; TRBD1 is a possible D gene (5 bases). The receptor was derived from a man aged 18 to 29 with acute or convalescent COVID-19. The material sequenced was peripheral blood. CDR3 in amino acids: CASSLALDINYGYTF. DNA of the CDR3: TGTGCCAGCAGCTTAGCTTTGGACATCAACTATGGCTACACCTTC.